Here is one T cell receptor beta chain with its context. No antigen is known for it. The data belong to a study of regulatory T cells in long-lasting Graves disease. Background on the study: Persistent Graves' disease denoted over 5 years of antithyroid drugs plus positive TSH receptor antibodies.

This sample's time point: persistent/refractory GD, antithyroid drugs over 5 years with positive TRAb. PBMC RNA served as the TCR library source. Whole-study findings and limits: Patients with persistent Graves' had lower TCR diversity than newly diagnosed patients. The work looked only at peripheral blood and did not look at thyroid tissue.

Arm-PCR of CDR3 regions and iRepertoire HTBI primers were used to build TCR beta libraries. Each CDR3 protein gets one entry after TCRdb re-called the multiplex PCR reads with MiXCR. Of approximately 400,000 distinct CDR3 sequences in the sample, roughly 20% were seen once. The sequence was collected from a female donor with Graves disease. The material was peripheral blood mononuclear cells (PBMCs), obtained when the disease was refractory, from a patient treated with antithyroid drugs.

The CDR3 spells CASSPPGSNYGYTF. The DNA of the CDR3 is TGTGCCAGTTCCCCACCCGGATCTAACTATGGCTACACCTTC. This sequence joins TRBV28 and TRBJ1-2, with unresolved D. This CDR3 has 14 residues. V gave up 9 bases and J gave up 0 bases, with 14 bases separating them. CDR1 MDHEN and CDR2 SYDVKM come from the germline V gene.